The 24 T cell receptor beta chains given below trace back to one sample, sequenced in a study of blood T cell repertoires in COVID-19. TCRdb's table, derived via immunoSEQ multiplex PCR, lists solely in-frame clones and lacks some. Here the sample spans 87,000 or so clones, 80% to 90% being singletons. The material sequenced was peripheral blood. The source of these receptors is a woman aged 80 or over with acute or convalescent COVID-19.

The J gene is TRBJ1-2, the V gene TRBV2; D remains unclear. Trimming took off 4 bases at V and 8 bases at J, with 17 bases between the two ends. The CDR3 is 14 residues long. Germline CDR1 and CDR2: SNHLY and FYNNEI. CDR3 nucleotide sequence: TGTGCCAGCAGTGGTTCCGGAGGGATGAACGGCTACACCTTC. Amino acids: CASSGSGGMNGYTF.

V is TRBV10-3 and J is TRBJ2-7, with 11 bases identical to TRBD1. J was trimmed by 4 bases and V by 8 bases; bases with no gene match: 7. This CDR3 has 14 residues. Looked up from germline, CDR1 is ENHRY and CDR2 is SYGVKD. The CDR3 DNA sequence: TGTGCCATCGGCTCCGGGACAGGGGGGTACGAGCAGTACTTC. Protein product: CAIGSGTGGYEQYF.

The chain joins TRBV6-5 to TRBJ1-5, with 7 bases identical to TRBD1. The V and J ends lost 8 bases and 5 bases, in that order; junction bases with no gene match: 9. Germline-derived CDR1 and CDR2 are MNHEY and SVGAGI. This CDR3 spans 14 amino acids. CDR3: CASGNRGLDQPQHF. CDR3 DNA: TGTGCCAGCGGAAACAGGGGTTTGGATCAGCCCCAGCATTTT.

The rearrangement uses TRBV6-4 and TRBJ2-3, with 15 bases lining up with TRBD2. The V segment lost 8 bases and the J segment 1 base; nucleotides outside the gene matches: 13. In germline, CDR1 is MRHNA, CDR2 SNTAGT. The CDR3 length is 19 residues. The CDR3 sequence is CASRRGLAGGRGGTDTQYF. The CDR3 DNA reads as TGTGCCAGCCGCCGGGGACTAGCGGGAGGCCGAGGTGGCACAGATACGCAGTATTTT.

The chain recombines TRBV18 with TRBJ2-2; no clear D. Trimming removed 5 bases at V and 0 bases at J, with 7 bases between. The CDR3 is made up of 14 amino acids. Germline CDR1 is KGHSH and CDR2 is LQKENI. The CDR3 DNA reads as TGTGCCAGCTCAGAACAGACGAACACCGGGGAGCTGTTTTTT. Its translation: CASSEQTNTGELFF.

The gene calls are TRBV7-2 and TRBJ2-7, with a weak D call TRBD2 (6 bases). This CDR3 spans 15 amino acids. Germline CDR1 SGHTA, CDR2 FQGNSA. V shed 5 bases and J shed 0 bases, with 14 bases lying between them. The CDR3 bases are TGTGCCAGCAGCAGCGGGTGGGGGAACTCCTACGAGCAGTACTTC. It codes for CASSSGWGNSYEQYF.

V and J are TRBV5-6 and TRBJ1-2; D is possibly TRBD1 (6 bases). V was pared by 4 bases and J by 9 bases, with 25 bases between. CDR3 length: 16 amino acids. CDR1 and CDR2 from the germline V gene are SGHDT and YYEEEE. In DNA form, the CDR3 reads TGTGCCAGCAGCCTTAGGCAGGGGTTAATAGTGATGAGCTACACCTTC. Encoded protein: CASSLRQGLIVMSYTF.

As for this clone: At one end, the junction sequence differs from germline, possibly due to a read error. V usage is TRBV7-2 and J usage is TRBJ2-5; TRBD1 matches 9 bases. Germline CDR1 SGHTA, CDR2 FQGNSA. The CDR3 sequence is 15 residues long. The CDR3 DNA sequence: TGTGCCGGCAGCCCCGACAGGGGGAAGGGAGAGACCCAGTACTTC. Translating gives CAGSPDRGKGETQYF.

The gene calls are TRBV25-1 and TRBJ1-6; the D is unclear. V was shortened by 2 bases and J by 9 bases, with 11 bases between the two germline ends. There are 14 residues in the CDR3. CDR1 MGHDK and CDR2 SYGVNS come from the germline V gene. The CDR3 nucleotides read TGTGCCAGCAGTGAACGCTGGGAGGGTTCACCCCTCCACTTT. It encodes CASSERWEGSPLHF.

The chain uses TRBV3-1 (or the pseudogene TRBV3-2) and TRBJ2-7, with D possibly TRBD2 on 7 matching bases. The CDR3 is made up of 18 amino acids. V lost 0 bases to trimming and J lost 5 bases, with 23 bases between them. CDR1 LGHDT and CDR2 YNNKEL come from the germline V gene (reference sequence). CDR3 DNA sequence: TGTGCCAGCAGCCAAGATCACGGTGACAGGCCCGGGGGGAACGAGCAGTACTTC. Protein sequence: CASSQDHGDRPGGNEQYF.

The count of this clone is one. V is TRBV18 and J is TRBJ2-7; tentative D call: TRBD2 (5 bases). Trimming cost V 6 bases and J 0 bases, with 18 bases left between them. The CDR3 contains 16 residues. Germline V CDR1 and CDR2: KGHSH, LQKENI. The CDR3 loop reads CASSSTDPEGSYEQYF. The CDR3 DNA is TGTGCCAGCTCTTCAACTGACCCAGAGGGCTCCTACGAGCAGTACTTC. Variable domain in full (rest from reference TRBV18 and TRBJ2-7): NAGVMQNPRHLVRRRGQEARLRCSPMKGHSHVYWYRQLPEEGLKFMVYLQKENIIDESGMPKERFSAEFPKEGPSILRIQQVVRGDSAAYFCASSSTDPEGSYEQYFGPGTRLTVT.

The V and J genes are TRBV7-9 and TRBJ2-2; TRBD1 might be the D (6 bases). With 6 bases removed from V and 3 bases from J, the gap between germline ends came to 17 bases. The CDR3 has 16 residues. From germline, CDR1 is SEHNR and CDR2 FQNEAQ (reference sequence). The CDR3 spells CASSLTGMLDTGELFF. Written as DNA, the CDR3 is TGTGCCAGCAGTCTCACAGGGATGTTGGACACCGGGGAGCTGTTTTTT.

This clone was seen a handful of times. V gene TRBV5-1 combines with J gene TRBJ1-1; TRBD1 matches at 9 bases. Germline V lookup: CDR1 SGHRS, CDR2 YFSETQ. The V gene end was trimmed by 4 bases and the J gene end by 4 bases; junction bases not matched to a gene: 14. The CDR3 length is 17 residues. CDR3: CASSTSGTGFYLTEAFF. The DNA for the CDR3 is TGCGCCAGCAGCACGTCCGGGACAGGGTTTTATCTCACTGAAGCTTTCTTT.

The chain carries TRBV4-3 and TRBJ2-7, with D maybe TRBD1 (6 bases). CDR3 length: 17 amino acids. Deletions cut 1 base from V and 2 bases from J, with 18 bases between. Looked up from germline, CDR1 is LGHNA and CDR2 is YSLEER. CDR3 sequence reads: CASSQGLGTGTPYEQYF. The CDR3 DNA reads TGCGCCAGCAGCCAAGGTTTAGGAACAGGGACCCCCTACGAGCAGTACTTC.

The chain is built from TRBV15 and TRBJ2-7; 7 nucleotides align to TRBD1. Trimming cost V 0 bases and J 1 base; bases outside gene matches: 0. CDR1 and CDR2 from the germline V gene are LNHNV and YYDKDF (reference sequence). CDR3 size: 14 residues. DNA for the CDR3: TGTGCCACCAGCAGAGACAGGGGGTCCTACGAGCAGTACTTC. This translates into CATSRDRGSYEQYF.

V is TRBV9 and J is TRBJ2-2; 12 nucleotides match TRBD2. V shed 4 bases, J shed 1 base, and the junction held 2 bases outside the gene matches. From germline, CDR1 is SGDLS and CDR2 YYNGEE. The CDR3 runs to 16 residues. In DNA, the CDR3 is TGTGCCAGCAGCTCGGGACTAGCGGGGAACACCGGGGAGCTGTTTTTT. Translated: CASSSGLAGNTGELFF. Drawing the rest from reference TRBV9 and TRBJ2-2, the complete variable domain is DSGVTQTPKHLITATGQRVTLRCSPRSGDLSVYWYQQSLDQGLQFLIQYYNGEERAKGNILERFSAQQFPDLHSELNLSSLELGDSALYFCASSSGLAGNTGELFFGEGSRLTVL.

V is TRBV18 and J is TRBJ1-4; D remains ambiguous. Germline CDR1 is KGHSH and CDR2 is LQKENI. Trimming stripped 4 bases from V and 6 bases from J, with 12 bases between. The CDR3 consists of 14 residues. This CDR3 is CASSRRDADEKLFF. CDR3 DNA: TGTGCCAGCTCACGGCGGGATGCAGATGAAAAACTGTTTTTT.

This chain connects TRBV29-1 to TRBJ2-7, with TRBD2 matching 9 bases. The CDR3 runs 12 residues. The V and J ends lost 7 bases and 3 bases, in that order; junction bases with no gene match: 4. The germline CDR1 and CDR2 sequences are SQVTM and ANQGSEA. CDR3 in amino acids: CSGSSGIYEQYF. The CDR3 bases are TGCAGCGGATCTAGCGGGATCTACGAGCAGTACTTC.

The rearrangement links TRBV9 to TRBJ1-2; 8 bases map to TRBD1. Germline V CDR1 and CDR2: SGDLS, YYNGEE. Trimming removed 1 base from V and 6 bases from J; junction bases left unmatched: 5. CDR3 length equals 14 residues. CDR3 nucleotide sequence: TGTGCCAGCAGCGTAAATCAGGGGGCTGATGGCTACACCTTC. It yields the protein CASSVNQGADGYTF.

This clone was recorded once. V and J are TRBV20-1 and TRBJ2-7; D gene ambiguous. CDR1 DFQATT and CDR2 SNEGSKA come from the germline V gene (reference sequence). Trimming removed 5 bases at V and 1 base at J, with 12 bases between. This CDR3 is 13 amino acids long. CDR3 in amino acids: CSAGDRTSYEQYF. CDR3 nucleotide sequence: TGCAGTGCTGGTGACCGAACATCCTACGAGCAGTACTTC.

This clone occurred once. The chain carries TRBV12-1 and TRBJ2-7; the table's D call TRBD1 went unverified against the DNA. TRBV12-1 is listed as a pseudogene. CDR3 length: 16 amino acids. This CDR3 is CASNKLRQGSSYEQYF. The DNA for the CDR3 is TGTGCCAGCAATAAACTTAGACAGGGAAGCTCCTACGAGCAGTACTTC.

The chain joins TRBV30 to TRBJ1-6, with D unresolved. CDR1 is GTSNPN, CDR2 SVGIG, per germline (reference sequence). V lost 0 bases and J 10 bases, leaving 7 bases between the germline ends. The CDR3 runs to 12 residues. CDR3 residues: CAWSVSESPLHF. CDR3 bases: TGTGCCTGGAGTGTGTCAGAATCACCCCTCCACTTT. Complete variable domain (other parts from reference TRBV30 and TRBJ1-6): SQTIHQWPATLVQPVGSPLSLECTVEGTSNPNLYWYRQAAGRGLQLLFYSVGIGQISSEVPQNLSASRPQDRQFILSSKKLLLSDSGFYLCAWSVSESPLHFGNGTRLTVT.

This rearrangement joins TRBV12-3 or TRBV12-4 to TRBJ2-1; D not certain. Trimming cost V 1 base and J 8 bases, with 3 bases left between them. There are 11 residues in the CDR3. CDR3 in amino acids: CASSLVDEQFF. In nucleotides, the CDR3 is TGTGCCAGCAGTTTAGTCGATGAGCAGTTCTTC.

The V call is TRBV7-8, the J call TRBJ2-7; TRBD2 matches at 11 bases. The CDR3 is made up of 15 amino acids. Trimming removed 2 bases from V and 5 bases from J; junction bases left unmatched: 5. CDR1 is SGHVS, CDR2 FQNEAQ, per germline. As DNA, the CDR3 is TGTGCCAGCAGCTTACTAGCGGGAGGTCGGAACGAGCAGTACTTC. Protein: CASSLLAGGRNEQYF.